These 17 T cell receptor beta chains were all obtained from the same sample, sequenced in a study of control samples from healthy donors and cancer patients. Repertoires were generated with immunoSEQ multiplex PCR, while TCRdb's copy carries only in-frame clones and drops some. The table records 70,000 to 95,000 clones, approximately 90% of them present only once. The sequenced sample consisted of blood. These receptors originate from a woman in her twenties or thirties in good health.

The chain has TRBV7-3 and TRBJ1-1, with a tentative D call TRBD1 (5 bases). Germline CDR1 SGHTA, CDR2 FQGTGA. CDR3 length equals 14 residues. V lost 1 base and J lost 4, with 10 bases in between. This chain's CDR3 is CASSLMPGTTEAFF. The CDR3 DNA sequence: TGTGCCAGCAGCTTAATGCCGGGGACCACTGAAGCTTTCTTT. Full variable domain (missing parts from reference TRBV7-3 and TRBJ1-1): GAGVSQTPSNKVTEKGKYVELRCDPISGHTALYWYRQSLGQGPEFLIYFQGTGAADDSGLPNDRFFAVRPEGSVSTLKIQRTERGDSAVYLCASSLMPGTTEAFFGQGTRLTVV.

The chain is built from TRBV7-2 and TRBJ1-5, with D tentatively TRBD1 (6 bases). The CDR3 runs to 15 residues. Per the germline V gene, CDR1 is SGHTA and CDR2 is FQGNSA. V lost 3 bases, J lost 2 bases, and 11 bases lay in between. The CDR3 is CASSFFAGGNQPQHF. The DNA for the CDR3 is TGTGCCAGCAGCTTCTTCGCAGGGGGCAATCAGCCCCAGCATTTT. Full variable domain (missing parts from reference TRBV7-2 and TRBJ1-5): GAGVSQSPSNKVTEKGKDVELRCDPISGHTALYWYRQSLGQGLEFLIYFQGNSAPDKSGLPSDRFSAERTGGSVSTLTIQRTQQEDSAVYLCASSFFAGGNQPQHFGDGTRLSIL.

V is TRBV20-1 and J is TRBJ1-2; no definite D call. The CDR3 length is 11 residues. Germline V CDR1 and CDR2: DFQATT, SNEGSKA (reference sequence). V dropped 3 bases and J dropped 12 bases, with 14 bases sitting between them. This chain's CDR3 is CSARYSEWDTF. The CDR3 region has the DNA TGCAGTGCTAGGTACAGCGAATGGGACACCTTC.

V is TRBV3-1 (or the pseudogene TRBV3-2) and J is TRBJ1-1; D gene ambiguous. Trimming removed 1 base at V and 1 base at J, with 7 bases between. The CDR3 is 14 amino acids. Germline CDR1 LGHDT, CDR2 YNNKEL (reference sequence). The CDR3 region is CASSQVQENTEAFF. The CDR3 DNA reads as TGTGCCAGCAGCCAAGTTCAAGAGAACACTGAAGCTTTCTTT.

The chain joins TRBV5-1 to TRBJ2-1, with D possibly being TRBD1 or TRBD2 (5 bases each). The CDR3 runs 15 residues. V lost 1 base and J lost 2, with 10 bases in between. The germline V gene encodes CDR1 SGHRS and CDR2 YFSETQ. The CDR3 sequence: CASSLTGLTYNEQFF. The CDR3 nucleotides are TGCGCCAGCAGCTTGACGGGGCTGACCTACAATGAGCAGTTCTTC.

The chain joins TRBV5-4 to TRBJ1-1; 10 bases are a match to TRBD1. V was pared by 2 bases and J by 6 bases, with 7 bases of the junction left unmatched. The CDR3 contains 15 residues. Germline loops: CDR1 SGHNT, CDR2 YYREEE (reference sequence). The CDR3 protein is CASSLAGQGIAEAFF. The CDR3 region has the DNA TGTGCCAGCAGCTTAGCGGGACAGGGGATCGCTGAAGCTTTCTTT.

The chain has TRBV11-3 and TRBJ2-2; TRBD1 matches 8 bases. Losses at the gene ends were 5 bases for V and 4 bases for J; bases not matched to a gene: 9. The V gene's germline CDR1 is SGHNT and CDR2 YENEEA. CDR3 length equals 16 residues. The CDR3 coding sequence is TGTGCCAGCAGCCGGTACAGGGGGACAAGCACCGGGGAGCTGTTTTTT. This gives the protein CASSRYRGTSTGELFF.

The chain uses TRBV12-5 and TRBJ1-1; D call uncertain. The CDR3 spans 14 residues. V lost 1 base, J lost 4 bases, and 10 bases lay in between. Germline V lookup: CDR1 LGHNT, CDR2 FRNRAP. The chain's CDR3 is CASGLDYRGTEAFF. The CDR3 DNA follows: TGTGCTAGTGGTTTGGATTACCGGGGCACTGAAGCTTTCTTT.

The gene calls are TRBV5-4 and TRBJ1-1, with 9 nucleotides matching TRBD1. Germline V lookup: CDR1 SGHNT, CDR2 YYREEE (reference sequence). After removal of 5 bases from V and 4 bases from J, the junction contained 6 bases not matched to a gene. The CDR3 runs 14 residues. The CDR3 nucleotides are TGTGCCAGCAGTCCGGACAGGGGAGGCACTGAAGCTTTCTTT. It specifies CASSPDRGGTEAFF. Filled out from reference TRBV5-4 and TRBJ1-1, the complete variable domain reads ETGVTQSPTHLIKTRGQQVTLRCSSQSGHNTVSWYQQALGQGPQFIFQYYREEENGRGNFPPRFSGLQFPNYSSELNVNALELDDSALYLCASSPDRGGTEAFFGQGTRLTVV.

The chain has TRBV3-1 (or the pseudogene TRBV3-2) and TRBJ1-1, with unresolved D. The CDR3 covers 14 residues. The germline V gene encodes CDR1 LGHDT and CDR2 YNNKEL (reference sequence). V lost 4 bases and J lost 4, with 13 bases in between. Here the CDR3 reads CASSPPPDGTEAFF. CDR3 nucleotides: TGTGCCAGCAGCCCACCCCCGGACGGCACTGAAGCTTTCTTT.

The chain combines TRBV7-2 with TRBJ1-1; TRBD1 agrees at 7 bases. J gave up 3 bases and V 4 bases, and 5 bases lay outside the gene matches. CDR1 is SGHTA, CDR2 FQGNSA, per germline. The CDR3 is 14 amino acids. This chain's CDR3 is CASSSAGGHTEAFF. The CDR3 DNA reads TGTGCCAGCAGCTCCGCAGGGGGACACACTGAAGCTTTCTTT. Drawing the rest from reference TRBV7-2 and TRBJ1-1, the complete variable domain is GAGVSQSPSNKVTEKGKDVELRCDPISGHTALYWYRQSLGQGLEFLIYFQGNSAPDKSGLPSDRFSAERTGGSVSTLTIQRTQQEDSAVYLCASSSAGGHTEAFFGQGTRLTVV.

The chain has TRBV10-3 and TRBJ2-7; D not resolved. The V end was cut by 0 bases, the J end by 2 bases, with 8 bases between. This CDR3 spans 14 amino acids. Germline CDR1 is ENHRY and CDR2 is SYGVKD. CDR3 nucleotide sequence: TGTGCCATCAGTGAGTCTTCGGTTACCTACGAGCAGTACTTC. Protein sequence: CAISESSVTYEQYF.

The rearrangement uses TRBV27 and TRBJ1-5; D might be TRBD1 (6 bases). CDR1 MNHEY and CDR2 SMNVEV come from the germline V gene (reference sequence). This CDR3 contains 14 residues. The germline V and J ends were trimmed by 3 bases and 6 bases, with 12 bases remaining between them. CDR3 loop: CASSFRDNGQPQHF. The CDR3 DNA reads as TGTGCCAGCAGTTTCCGGGACAACGGTCAGCCCCAGCATTTT.

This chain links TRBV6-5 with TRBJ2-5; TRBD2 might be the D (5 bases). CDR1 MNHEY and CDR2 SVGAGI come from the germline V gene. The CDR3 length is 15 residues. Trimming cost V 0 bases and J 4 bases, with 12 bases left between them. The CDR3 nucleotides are TGTGCCAGCAGTTACTCGAATCGGGGTACAGAGACCCAGTACTTC. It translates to CASSYSNRGTETQYF.

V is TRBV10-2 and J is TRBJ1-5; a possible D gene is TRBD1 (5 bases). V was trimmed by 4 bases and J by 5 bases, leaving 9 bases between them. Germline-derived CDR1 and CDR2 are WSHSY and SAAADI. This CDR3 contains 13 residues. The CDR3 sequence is CASSGQFYQPQHF. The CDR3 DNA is TGCGCCAGCAGTGGACAGTTCTATCAGCCCCAGCATTTT.

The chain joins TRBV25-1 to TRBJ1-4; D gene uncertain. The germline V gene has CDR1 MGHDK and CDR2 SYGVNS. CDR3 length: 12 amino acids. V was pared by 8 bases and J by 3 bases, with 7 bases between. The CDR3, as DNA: TGTGCCAGCGGGAGATCTAATGAAAAACTGTTTTTT. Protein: CASGRSNEKLFF.

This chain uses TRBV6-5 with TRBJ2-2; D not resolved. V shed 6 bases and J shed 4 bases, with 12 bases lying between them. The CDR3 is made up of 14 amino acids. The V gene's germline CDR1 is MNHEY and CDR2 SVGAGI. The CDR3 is CASRVDGSTGELFF. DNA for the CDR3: TGTGCCAGCAGGGTGGACGGTAGCACCGGGGAGCTGTTTTTT.